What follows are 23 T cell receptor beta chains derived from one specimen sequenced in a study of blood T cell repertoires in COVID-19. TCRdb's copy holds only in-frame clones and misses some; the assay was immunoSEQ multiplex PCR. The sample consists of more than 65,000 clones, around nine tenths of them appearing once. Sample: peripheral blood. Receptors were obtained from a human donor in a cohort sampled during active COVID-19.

The CDR3 DNA reads TGCGCCAGCAGCCATGAACCGGGACAGGGGGCGCCTAGAACCGGGGAGCTGTTTTTT. Its translation: CASSHEPGQGAPRTGELFF. The chain employs TRBV4-1 and TRBJ2-2, with 12 bases identical to TRBD1. V was clipped by 3 bases and J by 5 bases; unmatched bases: 13. Per germline, CDR1 MGHRA and CDR2 YSYEKL. This CDR3 spans 19 amino acids.

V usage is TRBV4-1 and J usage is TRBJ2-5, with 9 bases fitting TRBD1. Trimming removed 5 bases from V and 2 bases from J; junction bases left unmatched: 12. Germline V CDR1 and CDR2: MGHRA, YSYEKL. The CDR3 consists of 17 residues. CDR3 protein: CASSYQPGDRAQETQYF. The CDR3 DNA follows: TGCGCCAGCAGCTACCAACCGGGGGACAGGGCACAAGAGACCCAGTACTTC.

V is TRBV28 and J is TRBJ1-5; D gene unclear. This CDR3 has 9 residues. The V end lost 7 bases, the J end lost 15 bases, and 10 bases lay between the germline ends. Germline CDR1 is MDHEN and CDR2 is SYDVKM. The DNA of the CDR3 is TGTGCCAGCACCATTAGGAGGCATTTT. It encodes CASTIRRHF.

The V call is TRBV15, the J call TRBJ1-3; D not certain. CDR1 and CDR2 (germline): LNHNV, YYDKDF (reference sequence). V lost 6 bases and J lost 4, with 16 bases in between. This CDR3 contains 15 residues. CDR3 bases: TGTGCCACCAGTATCAGTCTTTCGGGAGGAAACACCATATATTTT. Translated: CATSISLSGGNTIYF.

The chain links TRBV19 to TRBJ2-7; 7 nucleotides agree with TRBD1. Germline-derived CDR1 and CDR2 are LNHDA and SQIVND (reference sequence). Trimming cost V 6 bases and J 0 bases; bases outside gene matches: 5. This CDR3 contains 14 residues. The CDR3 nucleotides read TGTGCCAGTAGCCGGGACAGAAGCTCCTACGAGCAGTACTTC. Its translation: CASSRDRSSYEQYF.

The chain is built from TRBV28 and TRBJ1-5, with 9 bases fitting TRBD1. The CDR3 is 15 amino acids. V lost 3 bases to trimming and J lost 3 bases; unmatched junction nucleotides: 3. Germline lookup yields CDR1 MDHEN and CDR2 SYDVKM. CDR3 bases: TGTGCCAGCAGTTTCGGACAGGGGTACAATCAGCCCCAGCATTTT. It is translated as CASSFGQGYNQPQHF.

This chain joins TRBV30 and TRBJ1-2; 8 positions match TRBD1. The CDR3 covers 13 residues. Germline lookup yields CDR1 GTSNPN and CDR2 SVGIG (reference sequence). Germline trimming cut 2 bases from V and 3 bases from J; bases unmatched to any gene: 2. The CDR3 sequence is CAWSSGGYYGYTF. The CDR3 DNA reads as TGTGCCTGGAGTTCAGGGGGCTACTATGGCTACACCTTC.

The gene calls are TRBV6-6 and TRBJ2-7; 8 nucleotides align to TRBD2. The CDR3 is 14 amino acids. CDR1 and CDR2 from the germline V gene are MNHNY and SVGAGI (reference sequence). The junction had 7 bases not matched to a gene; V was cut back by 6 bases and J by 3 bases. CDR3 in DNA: TGTGCCAGCAGAGCCCCCGGGACTAGCTACGAGCAGTACTTC. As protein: CASRAPGTSYEQYF.

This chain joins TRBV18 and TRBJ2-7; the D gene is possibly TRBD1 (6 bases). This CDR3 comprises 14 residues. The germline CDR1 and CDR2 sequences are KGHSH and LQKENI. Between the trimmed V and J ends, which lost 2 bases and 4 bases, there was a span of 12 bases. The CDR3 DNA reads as TGTGCCAGCTCACCAGGGACATCTGTATACGAGCAGTACTTC. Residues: CASSPGTSVYEQYF.

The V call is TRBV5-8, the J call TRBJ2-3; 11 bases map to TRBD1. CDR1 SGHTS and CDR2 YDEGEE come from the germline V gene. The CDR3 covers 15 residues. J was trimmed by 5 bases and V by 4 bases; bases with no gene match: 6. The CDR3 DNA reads TGTGCCAGCAGCACCGGACAGGGGGCGCAAGATACGCAGTATTTT. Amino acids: CASSTGQGAQDTQYF.

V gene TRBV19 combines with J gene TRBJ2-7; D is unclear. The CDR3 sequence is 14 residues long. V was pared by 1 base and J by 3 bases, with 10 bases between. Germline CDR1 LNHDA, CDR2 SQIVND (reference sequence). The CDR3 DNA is TGTGCCAGTAGTATAGGGCTTTACCTCTACGAGCAGTACTTC. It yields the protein CASSIGLYLYEQYF.

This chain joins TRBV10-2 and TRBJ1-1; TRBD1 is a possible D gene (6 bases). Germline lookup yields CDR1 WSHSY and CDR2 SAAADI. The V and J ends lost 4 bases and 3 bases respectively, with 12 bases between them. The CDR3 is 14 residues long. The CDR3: CASSAAGAYTEAFF. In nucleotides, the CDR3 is TGCGCCAGCAGTGCCGCAGGGGCGTACACTGAAGCTTTCTTT.

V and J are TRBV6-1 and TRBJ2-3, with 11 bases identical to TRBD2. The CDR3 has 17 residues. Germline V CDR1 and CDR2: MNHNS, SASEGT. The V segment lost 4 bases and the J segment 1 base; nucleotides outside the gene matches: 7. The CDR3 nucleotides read TGTGCCAGCAGTGCCAACCTACTAGCGGGGGGCACAGATACGCAGTATTTT. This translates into CASSANLLAGGTDTQYF.

The CDR3 region is CASSSLGREDEQYF. CDR3 DNA sequence: TGTGCCAGCAGCAGTCTCGGGAGGGAAGACGAGCAGTACTTC. The V call is TRBV9, the J call TRBJ2-7, with 8 bases fitting TRBD2. The CDR3 contains 14 residues. Germline lookup yields CDR1 SGDLS and CDR2 YYNGEE. With V trimmed by 4 bases and J by 5 bases, 8 bases remained unmatched. Full variable domain (remainder filled in from reference TRBV9 and TRBJ2-7): DSGVTQTPKHLITATGQRVTLRCSPRSGDLSVYWYQQSLDQGLQFLIQYYNGEERAKGNILERFSAQQFPDLHSELNLSSLELGDSALYFCASSSLGREDEQYFGPGTRLTVT.

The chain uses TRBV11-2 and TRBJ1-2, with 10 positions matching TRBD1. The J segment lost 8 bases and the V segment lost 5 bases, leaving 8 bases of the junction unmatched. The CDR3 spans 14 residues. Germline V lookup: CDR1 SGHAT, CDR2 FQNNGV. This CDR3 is CASSQRQGASGYTF. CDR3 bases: TGTGCCAGCAGCCAGCGACAGGGGGCGAGCGGCTACACCTTC.

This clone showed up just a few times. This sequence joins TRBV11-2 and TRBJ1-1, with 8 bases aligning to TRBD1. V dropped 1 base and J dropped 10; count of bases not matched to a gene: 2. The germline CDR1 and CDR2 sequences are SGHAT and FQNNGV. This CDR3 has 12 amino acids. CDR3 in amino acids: CASSLGQGRAFF. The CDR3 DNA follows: TGTGCCAGCAGCTTAGGACAGGGGCGAGCTTTCTTT.

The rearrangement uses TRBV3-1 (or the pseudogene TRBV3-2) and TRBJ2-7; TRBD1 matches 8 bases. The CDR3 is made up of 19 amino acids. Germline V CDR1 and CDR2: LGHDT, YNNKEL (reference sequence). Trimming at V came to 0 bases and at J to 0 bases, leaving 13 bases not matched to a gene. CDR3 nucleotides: TGTGCCAGCAGCCAAGAGAGTAACAAGGGACAGGCGGGCTCCTACGAGCAGTACTTC. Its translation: CASSQESNKGQAGSYEQYF.

CDR3 DNA: TGTGCCAGCCCTGGCAGGCACGCCTACGAGCAGTACTTC. Its protein product is CASPGRHAYEQYF. The chain is built from TRBV6-5 and TRBJ2-5; D remains ambiguous. The DNA end lines up better with TRBJ2-7; the J call may be wrong. CDR1 is MNHEY and CDR2 is SVGAGI in the germline V gene. The CDR3 is 13 amino acids.

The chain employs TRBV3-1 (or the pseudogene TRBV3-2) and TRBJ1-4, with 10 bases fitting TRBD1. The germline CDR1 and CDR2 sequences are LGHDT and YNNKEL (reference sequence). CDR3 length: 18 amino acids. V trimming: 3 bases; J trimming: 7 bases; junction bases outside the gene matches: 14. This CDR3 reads CASSHRTYLRDRGEKLFF. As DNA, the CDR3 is TGTGCCAGCAGCCATAGGACCTATCTTCGGGACAGGGGTGAAAAACTGTTTTTT.

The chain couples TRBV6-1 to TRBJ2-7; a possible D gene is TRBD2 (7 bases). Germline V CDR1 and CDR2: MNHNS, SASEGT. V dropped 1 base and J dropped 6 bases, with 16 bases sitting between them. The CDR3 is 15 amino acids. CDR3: CASSEEEGGASEQYF. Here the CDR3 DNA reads TGTGCCAGCAGTGAAGAGGAGGGGGGGGCAAGCGAGCAGTACTTC.

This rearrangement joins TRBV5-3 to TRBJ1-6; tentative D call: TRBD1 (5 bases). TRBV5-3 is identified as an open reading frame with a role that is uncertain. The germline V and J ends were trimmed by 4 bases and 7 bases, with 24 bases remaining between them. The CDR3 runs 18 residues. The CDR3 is CARSATRGCHRSNSPLHF. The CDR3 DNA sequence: TGTGCCAGAAGCGCAACCCGGGGGTGCCACAGGAGCAATTCACCCCTCCACTTT.

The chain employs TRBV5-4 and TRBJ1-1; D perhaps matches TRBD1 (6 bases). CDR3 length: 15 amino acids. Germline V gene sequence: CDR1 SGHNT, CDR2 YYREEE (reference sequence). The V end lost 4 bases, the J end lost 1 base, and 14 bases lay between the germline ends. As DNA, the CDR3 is TGTGCCAGCAGCAGTCTGGGACAAACGAACACTGAAGCTTTCTTT. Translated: CASSSLGQTNTEAFF.

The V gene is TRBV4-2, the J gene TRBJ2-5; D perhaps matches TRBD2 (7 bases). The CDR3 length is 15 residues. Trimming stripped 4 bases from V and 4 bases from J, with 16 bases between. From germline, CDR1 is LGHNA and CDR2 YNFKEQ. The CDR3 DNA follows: TGTGCCAGCAGCCCCCGATCAGGGGAGGGAGAGACCCAGTACTTC. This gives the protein CASSPRSGEGETQYF.